These T cell receptor beta chains were read from a single sample in a study of Ad26.COV2.S vaccination and SARS-CoV-2 variants. Data came from immunoSEQ multiplex PCR; TCRdb stores just in-frame clones and leaves some out. The table lists fewer than 400,000 clones, 75% to 90% of them singletons. The material was peripheral blood, obtained in a trial of Ad26.COV2.S vaccine versus placebo. These TCRs come from a person aged 18-60 years who received the Ad26.COV2.S COVID-19 vaccine or a placebo. Both conserved end residues are part of each CDR3. A D gene is named only where the DNA matches it firmly. For some rows the clone size is stated as once, few or many, or as a class when expanded; others skip it.

clone size,CDR3 length,D gene,V gene,J gene,CDR3 protein,CDR3 DNA
-,16,TRBD1,TRBV5-1,TRBJ1-2,CASSLGGGQGTHGYTF,TGCGCCAGCAGCTTGGGGGGTGGACAGGGTACCCATGGCTACACCTTC
-,15,-,TRBV6-5,TRBJ2-7,CASSPTPDSSYEQYF,TGTGCCAGCAGCCCGACCCCGGACAGCTCCTACGAGCAGTACTTC
-,14,-,TRBV9,TRBJ1-6,CASSPRGDGSPLHF,TGTGCCAGCAGCCCCCGGGGGGACGGCTCACCCCTCCACTTT
once,14,TRBD2,TRBV27,TRBJ2-1,CASSLGGRRGEQFF,TGTGCCAGCAGTTTAGGCGGGAGGAGGGGCGAGCAGTTCTTC
-,15,-,TRBV5-1,TRBJ1-2,CASSFVTGNRDGYTF,TGCGCCAGCAGTTTCGTGACAGGAAACCGTGATGGCTACACCTTC
-,14,-,TRBV3-1/TRBV3-2,TRBJ2-5,CASSQGGVSRTQYF,TGTGCCAGCAGCCAAGGGGGCGTATCCAGGACCCAGTACTTC
-,11,-,TRBV20-1,TRBJ2-1,CSALIRAEQFF,TGCAGTGCCCTGATCCGAGCTGAGCAGTTCTTC
-,13,-,TRBV29-1,TRBJ1-5,CSVLSQPSGPQHF,TGCAGCGTTTTGAGTCAGCCATCGGGGCCCCAGCATTTT
once,13,-,TRBV11-3,TRBJ2-5,CASSLGSSETQYF,TGTGCCAGCAGCTTAGGGAGTTCGGAGACCCAGTACTTC
-,14,TRBD1,TRBV14,TRBJ1-2,CASSRGQGNYGYTF,TGTGCCAGCAGCCGCGGACAGGGAAACTATGGCTACACCTTC
-,15,TRBD1,TRBV9,TRBJ1-3,CASSTHGTGGNTIYF,TGTGCCAGCAGCACCCACGGGACAGGAGGAAACACCATATATTTT